This TCR beta chain was sequenced for a study of blood T cell repertoires in COVID-19. About the study: The United States, Italy and Spain provided the acute and convalescent COVID-19 samples. The analysed material was cDNA or gDNA that came from T cells, B-cell-depleted T cells, or PBMCs.

Germline loops: CDR1 GTSNPN, CDR2 SVGIG (reference sequence). J lost 4 bases, V lost 3 bases, and 10 bases had no gene match. The CDR3 runs to 15 residues. As originally analysed: Quantification of nucleated cells was approximated via reference gene primer amplification. The repertoire was sequenced with immunoSEQ multiplex PCR; TCRdb's copy has only in-frame clones and lacks some. V, J and clone size were drawn from that table, and D and trimming were deduced from the DNA. The table shows almost 100,000 clones, with roughly 86% occurring only once. This sequence was found in a middle-aged man with acute or convalescent COVID-19. The rearrangement uses TRBV30 and TRBJ2-7; 9 bases are shared with TRBD1. The sample comprised peripheral blood. CDR3 sequence reads: CAWSPPGTGKYEQYF. Here the CDR3 DNA reads TGTGCCTGGAGCCCACCCGGGACAGGGAAGTACGAGCAGTACTTC.